The rows below give T cell receptor beta chains drawn from one sample of a study of shared clonotypes between healthy human individuals. Clones were read by immunoSEQ multiplex PCR, and TCRdb kept only the in-frame ones, dropping some. The repertoire holds roughly 850,000 clones, with roughly 96% as singletons. The source material was naive CD8+ T cells sorted from blood. All receptors come from a man under 40 in good health. The conserved cysteine and the conserved F or W are not part of the CDR3 here. Some rows mark clone size as missing; the rest say once, few, many or name a class of expanded clone.

v_call	clone_size	j_call	cdr3_aa
TRBV4-1	NA	TRBJ2-6	ASSQDSVSGANVLT
TRBV27	NA	TRBJ2-7	ASSLGAPALNGYEQY
TRBV27	NA	TRBJ1-5	ASSPNRVEQPQH
TRBV7-2	NA	TRBJ2-1	ASSLGSGKQF
TRBV6-1	NA	TRBJ2-7	ASSEVGHGYEQY
TRBV5-4	once	TRBJ2-2	ASSSPSSSPSGELF
TRBV7-8	NA	TRBJ2-7	ASSPGLAGAYEQY
TRBV5-1	NA	TRBJ2-7	ASSSGTGNYEQY
TRBV28	NA	TRBJ2-7	ASRAGTSLSSYEQY
TRBV7-9	NA	TRBJ2-7	ASSPGLIYEQY
TRBV9	NA	TRBJ2-1	ASSGRDRPINEQF
TRBV29-1	NA	TRBJ2-7	SVALAGGYEQY
TRBV28	NA	TRBJ2-7	ASSSLDRGYEQY
TRBV27	NA	TRBJ1-1	ASSDNGGTNTEAF
TRBV28	NA	TRBJ2-1	ASSLSLGTYEQF
TRBV2	once	TRBJ2-1	ASSDTTSEKNEQF
TRBV27	once	TRBJ1-1	ASSSTQGPEAF
TRBV6-6	NA	TRBJ2-7	ASSYVSQGADEQY
TRBV7-9	once	TRBJ1-2	ASSLVSTLHYGYT
TRBV6-1	NA	TRBJ1-2	ASSGKRGTVEGQRGYT
TRBV5-1	NA	TRBJ2-3	ASSLALEGTGATDTQY
TRBV5-6	NA	TRBJ2-4	ASSLAPADLAKNIQY
TRBV29-1	NA	TRBJ2-1	SVEGGSLNEQF
TRBV27	NA	TRBJ2-3	ASSFLRATTDTQY
TRBV6-1	NA	TRBJ1-1	ASSELSWGLGNTEAF
TRBV18	NA	TRBJ2-2	ASSPRQGARVDTGELF
TRBV7-8	NA	TRBJ2-7	ASSWRSGTVLYEQY
TRBV10-2	NA	TRBJ2-7	ASSERVVSSYEQY
TRBV6-1	NA	TRBJ2-7	ASSEEGQGSYEQY
TRBV28	NA	TRBJ2-7	ASSFGAGAYEQY
TRBV7-6	NA	TRBJ2-1	ASSESTRGKYNEQF
TRBV11-2	NA	TRBJ2-1	ASSLDFYNEQF
TRBV5-1	NA	TRBJ2-5	ASSLALAGNPQETQY
TRBV5-1	NA	TRBJ2-5	ASSLVTSGQETQY
TRBV2	NA	TRBJ2-2	ASLGGPTGELF
TRBV13	NA	TRBJ2-4	ASSLGPGLQY
TRBV9	NA	TRBJ1-2	ASTPVSGYT
TRBV18	NA	TRBJ2-7	ASSPGTGIYEQY
TRBV5-1	NA	TRBJ2-5	ASSSTDQETQY
TRBV11-2	NA	TRBJ2-5	ASSPGQQETQY
TRBV7-9	NA	TRBJ2-3	ASSLILRGTDTQY
TRBV27	NA	TRBJ2-1	ASSLSVRGIRYEQF
TRBV18	NA	TRBJ2-7	ASSPPTGSEQY
TRBV7-9	NA	TRBJ2-7	ASSFSESSYEQY
TRBV7-6	NA	TRBJ2-5	ASRDQQETQY
TRBV6-1	once	TRBJ1-1	ASIHWGTEAF
TRBV7-9	NA	TRBJ2-3	ASSPRQGGTDTQY
TRBV27	NA	TRBJ2-7	ASSPRTSSYEQY
TRBV4-3	NA	TRBJ2-7	ASSQTGTSTYEQY
TRBV11-2	NA	TRBJ2-1	ASSLAPYSDNEQF
TRBV11-3	NA	TRBJ1-2	ASSRGRKGDYGYT